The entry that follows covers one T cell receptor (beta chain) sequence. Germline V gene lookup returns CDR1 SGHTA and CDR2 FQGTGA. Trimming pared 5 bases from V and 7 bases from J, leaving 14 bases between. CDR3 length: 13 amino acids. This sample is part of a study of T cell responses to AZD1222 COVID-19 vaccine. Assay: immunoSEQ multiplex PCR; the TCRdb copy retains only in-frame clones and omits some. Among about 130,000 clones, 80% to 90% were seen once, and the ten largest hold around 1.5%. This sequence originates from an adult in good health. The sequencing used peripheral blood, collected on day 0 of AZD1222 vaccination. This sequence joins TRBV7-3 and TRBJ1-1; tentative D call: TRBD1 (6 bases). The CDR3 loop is CASSTNVRGEAFF. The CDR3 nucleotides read TGTGCCAGCAGCACAAACGTCAGGGGTGAAGCTTTCTTT.